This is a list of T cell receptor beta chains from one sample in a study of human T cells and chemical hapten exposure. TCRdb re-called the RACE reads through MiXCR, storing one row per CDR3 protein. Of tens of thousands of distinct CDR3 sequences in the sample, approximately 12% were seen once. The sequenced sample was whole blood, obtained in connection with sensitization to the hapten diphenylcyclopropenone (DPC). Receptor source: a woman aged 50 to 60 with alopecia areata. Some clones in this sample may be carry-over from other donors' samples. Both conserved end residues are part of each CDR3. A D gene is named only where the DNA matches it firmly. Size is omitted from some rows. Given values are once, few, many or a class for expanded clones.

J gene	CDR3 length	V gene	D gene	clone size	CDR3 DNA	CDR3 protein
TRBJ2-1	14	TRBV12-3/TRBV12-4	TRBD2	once	TGTGCCAGCAGTCTTAGCGGGAGGGTCTATGAGCAGTTCTTC	CASSLSGRVYEQFF
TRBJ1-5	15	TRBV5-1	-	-	TGCGCCAGCAGCTTGGCCGGTGTGGGCAATCAGCCCCAGCATTTT	CASSLAGVGNQPQHF
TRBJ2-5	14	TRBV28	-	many	TGTGCCAGCAGTCCCGGAGGGAGCAAAGAGACCCAGTACTTC	CASSPGGSKETQYF
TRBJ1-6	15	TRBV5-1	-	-	TGCGCCAGCAGCTTGGACAGCCTAAGGAATTCACCCCTCCACTTT	CASSLDSLRNSPLHF
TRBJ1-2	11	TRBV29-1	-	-	TGCAGCGCTTTGATTCAAGGGGGCTACACCTTC	CSALIQGGYTF
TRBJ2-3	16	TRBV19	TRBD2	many	TGTGCCAGTAGTATCCGGACTAGCGGAATCACAGATACGCAGTATTTT	CASSIRTSGITDTQYF
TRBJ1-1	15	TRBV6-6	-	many	TGTGCCAGCAGTACCCATGCGGCAGGCAACACTGAAGCTTTCTTT	CASSTHAAGNTEAFF
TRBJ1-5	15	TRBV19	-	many	TGTGCCAGTAGTATTGCAGCGGGGAGCAATCAGCCCCAGCATTTT	CASSIAAGSNQPQHF
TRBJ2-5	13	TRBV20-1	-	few	TGCAGTGCTAGACTACTAGTTGAGGGGACCCAGTACTTC	CSARLLVEGTQYF
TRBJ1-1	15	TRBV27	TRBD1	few	TGTGCCAGCAGTTCCCGACAGGGCTGGAGCACTGAAGCTTTCTTT	CASSSRQGWSTEAFF
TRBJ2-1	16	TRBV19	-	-	TGTGCCAGTAGTTCCGAAACCGGGAGCCCTGTTCATCGGCAGTTCTTC	CASSSETGSPVHRQFF
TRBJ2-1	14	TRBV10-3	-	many	TGTGCCATCAATGACCCGGGAACCTACAATGAGCAGTTCTTC	CAINDPGTYNEQFF
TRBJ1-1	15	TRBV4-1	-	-	TGCGCCAGCAGCCAATATGACAGGATGAACACTGAAGCTTTCTTT	CASSQYDRMNTEAFF
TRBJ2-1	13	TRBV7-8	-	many	TGTGCCAGCAGCTTATCGCGGGCTAATGAGCAGTTCTTC	CASSLSRANEQFF
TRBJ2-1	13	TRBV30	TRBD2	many	TGTGCCTGGGCGGGAGGGTTCTACAATGAGCAGTTCTTC	CAWAGGFYNEQFF
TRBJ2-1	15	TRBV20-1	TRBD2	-	TGCAGTGCACCCCTAGCGGGACCATCCTACAATGAGCAGTTCTTC	CSAPLAGPSYNEQFF
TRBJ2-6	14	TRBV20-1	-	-	TGCAGTGCTCGACAGATCTCTGGGGCCAACGTCCTGACTTTC	CSARQISGANVLTF
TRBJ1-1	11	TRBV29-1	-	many	TGCAGCGTTGTTTCGGGGACTGAAGCTTTCTTT	CSVVSGTEAFF
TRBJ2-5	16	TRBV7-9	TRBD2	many	TGTGCCAGCAGGGGAGCGGGAGGGCCCGTCCAAGAGACCCAGTACTTC	CASRGAGGPVQETQYF
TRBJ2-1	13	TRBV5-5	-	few	TGTGCCAGCAGCCCGGGGCCTTTCAATGAGCAGTTCTTC	CASSPGPFNEQFF
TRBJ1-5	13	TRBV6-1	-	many	TGTGCCACACAACAGGGTAGCGATCAGCCCCAGCATTTT	CATQQGSDQPQHF
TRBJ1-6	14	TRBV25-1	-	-	TGTGCCAGCAGTGATTGGGGGGATAATTCACCCCTCCACTTT	CASSDWGDNSPLHF
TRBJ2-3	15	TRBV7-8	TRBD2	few	TGTGCCAGCAGCCTTGGACTAGGATTTCAAGATACGCAGTATTTT	CASSLGLGFQDTQYF
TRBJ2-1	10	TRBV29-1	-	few	TGCAGCGTACAGGGATATGAGCAGTTCTTC	CSVQGYEQFF
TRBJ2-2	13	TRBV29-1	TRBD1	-	TGCAGCGTCAGGGGACAGTACACCGGGGAGCTGTTTTTT	CSVRGQYTGELFF
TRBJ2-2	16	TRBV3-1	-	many	TGTGCCAGCAGCCAGCCGGAGGGCCTGAACACCGGGGAGCTGTTTTTT	CASSQPEGLNTGELFF
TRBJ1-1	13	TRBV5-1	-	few	TGCGCCAGCAGCTTGACACAAGACACTGAAGCTTTCTTT	CASSLTQDTEAFF
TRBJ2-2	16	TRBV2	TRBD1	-	TGTGCCAGCACCCGGGACAGGGGAAGGTTAGGCGGGGAGCTGTTTTTT	CASTRDRGRLGGELFF
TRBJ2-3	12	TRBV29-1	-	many	TGCAGCGTTGAGTCTGGCGCAGATACGCAGTATTTT	CSVESGADTQYF
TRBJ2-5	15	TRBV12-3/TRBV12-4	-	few	TGTGCCAGCAGTCGACCGGGACAAAGACAAGAGACCCAGTACTTC	CASSRPGQRQETQYF
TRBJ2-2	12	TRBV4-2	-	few	TGTGCCAGCAGCCAAGATTTCCGGGAGCTGTTTTTT	CASSQDFRELFF
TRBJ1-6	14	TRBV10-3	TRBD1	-	TGTGCCATCAGAAACACAGGGGACGGGTCACCCCTCCACTTT	CAIRNTGDGSPLHF
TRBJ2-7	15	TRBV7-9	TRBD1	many	TGTGCCAGCAGCTTAGATGGACAGGGCTCCTACGAGCAGTACTTC	CASSLDGQGSYEQYF
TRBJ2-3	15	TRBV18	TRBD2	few	TGTGCCACTCACCCTAGCGGGAGGAGTACAGATACGCAGTATTTT	CATHPSGRSTDTQYF
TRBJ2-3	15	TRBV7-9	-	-	TGTGCCAGCAGCTTCAGGGGGGATGTGACAGATACGCAGTATTTT	CASSFRGDVTDTQYF
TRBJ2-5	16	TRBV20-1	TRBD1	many	TGCAGTGCTAGGCGGACAGGGCAGTTCGGGGGAGAGACCCAGTACTTC	CSARRTGQFGGETQYF
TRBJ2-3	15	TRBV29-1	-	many	TGCAGCGTTGAAGGTGCCGGGGGTTGGGGAGATACGCAGTATTTT	CSVEGAGGWGDTQYF
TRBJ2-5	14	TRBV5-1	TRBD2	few	TGCGCCAGCAATATAGCGGGAGTCGAGGAGACCCAGTACTTC	CASNIAGVEETQYF
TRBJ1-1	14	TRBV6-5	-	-	TGTGCCAGCAGTTCGGTACCAGGAACAAGGGAAGCTTTCTTT	CASSSVPGTREAFF
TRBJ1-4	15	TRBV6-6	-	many	TGTGCCAGCACCTTAACCGCCGCAACTAATGAAAAACTGTTTTTT	CASTLTAATNEKLFF
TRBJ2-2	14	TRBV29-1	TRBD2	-	TGCAGCGCCGTTAGCGGGAGGGCCCGTGGGGAGCTGTTTTTT	CSAVSGRARGELFF
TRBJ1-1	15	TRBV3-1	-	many	TGTGCCAGCAGCCAAGAAGCAGGGTTTTACACTGAAGCTTTCTTT	CASSQEAGFYTEAFF
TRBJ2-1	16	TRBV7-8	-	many	TGTGCCAGCAGCACCGCCGGGACACTTAACTACAATGAGCAGTTCTTC	CASSTAGTLNYNEQFF
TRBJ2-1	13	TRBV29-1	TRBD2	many	TGCAGCGTCGGAACTAGCGGGAGCTATGAGCAGTTCTTC	CSVGTSGSYEQFF
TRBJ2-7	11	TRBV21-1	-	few	TGTGCCAGCAGCCCTCGTTGCGAGCAGTACTTC	CASSPRCEQYF
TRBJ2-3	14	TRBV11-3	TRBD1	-	TGTGCCAGCAGCTTACGGCAGGGGGCAGATACGCAGTATTTT	CASSLRQGADTQYF
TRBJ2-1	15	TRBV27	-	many	TGTGCCACCAGGGTCAGCGTGGGCTCCTACAATGAGCAGTTCTTC	CATRVSVGSYNEQFF
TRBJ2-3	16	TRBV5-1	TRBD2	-	TGCGCCAGCAGCTACGGGACTAGCGGGAACACAGATACGCAGTATTTT	CASSYGTSGNTDTQYF